Sequencing of this T cell receptor (beta chain) was carried out in a study of cytomegalovirus exposure and HLA in healthy donors. The PCR ran on 60 Vbeta and 13 Jbeta primers. TCRdb keeps only in-frame clones here, not all; method: immunoSEQ multiplex PCR. The sample consists of approximately 100,000 clones, around 84% of them appearing once. This clone was seen a few times. Trimming cost V 8 bases and J 6 bases, with 16 bases left between them. The CDR3 loop spans 13 amino acids. Germline lookup yields CDR1 SNHLY and CDR2 FYNNEI. The chain employs TRBV2 and TRBJ1-2; no firm D call. The clonotype was recovered from a woman aged 18-29 years in good health and CMV-seronegative. Sequencing was done on a sample of PBMCs. CDR3 sequence reads: CASALDDGDGYTF. CDR3 DNA sequence: TGTGCCAGCGCGCTAGACGACGGTGATGGCTACACCTTC.